The rows below give T cell receptor beta chains drawn from one sample of a study of blood T cell repertoires in COVID-19. This table comes from immunoSEQ multiplex PCR, and its TCRdb copy is limited to in-frame clones, with some not included. The repertoire includes 95,000 to 150,000 clones, about 83% of them detected once, and about 6% sits in the top ten. Source material: peripheral blood. The source is an elderly man with active or convalescent COVID-19. Each CDR3 is given with its conserved first and last residue. D genes are given only for firm matches. Clone size is stated in some rows and not others, as once, few, many or a class when expanded.

clone_size j_call v_call d_call cdr3_aa cdr3_nt
NA TRBJ1-5 TRBV6-6 TRBD1 CASSRDRGSNQPQHF TGTGCCAGCAGTCGGGACAGGGGAAGCAATCAGCCCCAGCATTTT
NA TRBJ2-2 TRBV7-6 TRBD1 CASSLALVGITGTGGSDGELFF TGTGCCAGCAGCTTAGCGCTTGTTGGGATCACCGGGACAGGGGGCTCGGACGGGGAGCTGTTTTTT
few TRBJ2-3 TRBV5-1 TRBD2 CASSLGWTSGGAVTDTQYF TGCGCCAGCAGCTTGGGATGGACTAGCGGGGGGGCGGTGACAGATACGCAGTATTTT
NA TRBJ2-1 TRBV3-1/TRBV3-2 TRBD2 CASSLGTSGNNEQFF TGTGCCAGCAGCCTGGGGACTAGCGGTAACAATGAGCAGTTCTTC
few TRBJ2-3 TRBV4-1 NA CASSQERQGSDTQYF TGCGCCAGCAGCCAGGAAAGGCAGGGTTCAGATACGCAGTATTTT
NA TRBJ1-2 TRBV3-1/TRBV3-2 NA CASSQASPHGYTF TGTGCCAGCAGCCAAGCATCCCCCCATGGCTACACCTTC
once TRBJ2-5 TRBV27 TRBD2 CASSSGLAWETQYF TGTGCCAGCAGTTCCGGACTAGCTTGGGAGACCCAGTACTTC
few TRBJ2-2 TRBV24-1 NA CATSDPRDTGELFF TGTGCCACCAGTGATCCGCGGGACACCGGGGAGCTGTTTTTT
NA TRBJ2-1 TRBV4-3 NA CASSREFRGNEQFF TGCGCCAGCAGCCGAGAATTCCGAGGCAATGAGCAGTTCTTC
NA TRBJ1-4 TRBV5-5 TRBD1 CASSRQGGNEKLFF TGTGCCAGCAGCAGACAGGGGGGTAATGAAAAACTGTTTTTT
once TRBJ1-1 TRBV5-5 NA CASSFMAENTEAFF TGTGCCAGCAGCTTTATGGCAGAGAACACTGAAGCTTTCTTT
NA TRBJ2-5 TRBV19 NA CASSRAGEETQYF TGTGCCAGTAGTAGGGCGGGCGAAGAGACCCAGTACTTC
NA TRBJ1-2 TRBV12-3/TRBV12-4 TRBD1 CASSSGGYGYTF TGTGCCAGCAGCTCAGGGGGATATGGCTACACCTTC
NA TRBJ2-1 TRBV27 NA CASSLFLATYNEQFF TGTGCCAGCAGTTTATTCCTAGCCACCTACAATGAGCAGTTCTTC
few TRBJ2-5 TRBV4-3 NA CASSRGPGTQETQYF TGCGCCAGCAGCCGCGGTCCGGGGACTCAAGAGACCCAGTACTTC
few TRBJ2-4 TRBV4-3 TRBD1 CASSRRQGDGVNIQYF TGCGCCAGCAGCCGACGACAGGGGGACGGGGTAAACATTCAGTACTTC
once TRBJ1-1 TRBV6-5 NA CASSREGIGEAFF TGTGCCAGCAGCCGGGAGGGAATCGGTGAAGCTTTCTTT
NA TRBJ2-2 TRBV5-5 TRBD2 CASSALAGPSTGELFF TGTGCCAGCAGCGCACTAGCGGGCCCGAGCACCGGGGAGCTGTTTTTT
NA TRBJ2-7 TRBV29-1 TRBD1 CSVRTGVNEQYF TGCAGCGTTCGGACAGGGGTGAACGAGCAGTACTTC
NA TRBJ2-1 TRBV5-1 NA CASSPTLASYNEQFF TGCGCCAGCAGCCCCACCCTCGCGTCCTACAATGAGCAGTTCTTC
NA TRBJ2-1 TRBV7-3 TRBD1 CASSSSGTGIDEQFF TGTGCCAGCAGCTCATCCGGGACAGGGATAGATGAGCAGTTCTTC
few TRBJ2-1 TRBV2 TRBD2 CASGKGGGYNNEQFF TGTGCCAGCGGCAAGGGCGGGGGGTACAACAATGAGCAGTTCTTC